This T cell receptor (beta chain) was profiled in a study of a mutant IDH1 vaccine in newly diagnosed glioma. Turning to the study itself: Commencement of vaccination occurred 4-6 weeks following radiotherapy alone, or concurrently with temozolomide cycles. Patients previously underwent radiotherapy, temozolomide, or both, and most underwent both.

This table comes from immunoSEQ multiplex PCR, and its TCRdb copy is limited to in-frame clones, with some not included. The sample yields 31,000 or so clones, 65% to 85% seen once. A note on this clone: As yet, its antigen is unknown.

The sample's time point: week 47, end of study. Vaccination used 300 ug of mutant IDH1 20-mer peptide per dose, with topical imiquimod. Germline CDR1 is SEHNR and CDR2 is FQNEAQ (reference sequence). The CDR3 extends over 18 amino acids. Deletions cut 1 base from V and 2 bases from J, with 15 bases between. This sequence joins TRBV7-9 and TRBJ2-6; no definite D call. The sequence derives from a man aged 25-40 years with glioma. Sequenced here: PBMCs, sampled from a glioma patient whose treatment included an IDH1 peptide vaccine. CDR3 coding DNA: TGTGCCAGCAGCTTAGACGACTTGGGGTGGGCTGGGGCCAACGTCCTGACTTTC. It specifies CASSLDDLGWAGANVLTF.